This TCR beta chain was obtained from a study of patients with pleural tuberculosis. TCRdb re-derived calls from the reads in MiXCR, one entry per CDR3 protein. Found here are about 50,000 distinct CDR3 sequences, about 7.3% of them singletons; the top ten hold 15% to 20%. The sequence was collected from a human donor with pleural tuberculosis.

The CDR3 DNA is TGTGCTAGGCCGGGACGGTGCTCTGGAAACACCATATATTTT. Translated: CARPGRCSGNTIYF. J is TRBJ1-3 and V is TRBV19; weak D call: TRBD1 (5 bases). Germline V CDR1 and CDR2: LNHDA, SQIVND (reference sequence). This CDR3 is 14 amino acids long.